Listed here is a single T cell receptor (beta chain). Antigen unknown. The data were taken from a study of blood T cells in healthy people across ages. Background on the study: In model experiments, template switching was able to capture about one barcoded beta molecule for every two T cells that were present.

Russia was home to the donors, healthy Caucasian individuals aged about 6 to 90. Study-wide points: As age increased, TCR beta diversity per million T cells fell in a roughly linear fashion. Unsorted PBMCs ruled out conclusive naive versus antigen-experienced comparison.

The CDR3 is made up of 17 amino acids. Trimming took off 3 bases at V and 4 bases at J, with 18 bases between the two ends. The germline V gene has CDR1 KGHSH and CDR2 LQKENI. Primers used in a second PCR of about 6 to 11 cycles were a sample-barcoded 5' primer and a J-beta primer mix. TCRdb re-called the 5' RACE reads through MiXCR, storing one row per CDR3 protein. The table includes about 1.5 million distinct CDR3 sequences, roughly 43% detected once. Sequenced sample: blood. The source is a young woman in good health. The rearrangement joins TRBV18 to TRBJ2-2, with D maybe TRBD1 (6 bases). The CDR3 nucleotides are TGTGCCAGCTCACCGTCCCGGGGACACGGATTCACCGGGGAGCTGTTTTTT. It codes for CASSPSRGHGFTGELFF. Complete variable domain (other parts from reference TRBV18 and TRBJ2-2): NAGVMQNPRHLVRRRGQEARLRCSPMKGHSHVYWYRQLPEEGLKFMVYLQKENIIDESGMPKERFSAEFPKEGPSILRIQQVVRGDSAAYFCASSPSRGHGFTGELFFGEGSRLTVL.